This is a list of T cell receptor beta chains from one sample in a study of blood T cell repertoires in COVID-19. Using immunoSEQ multiplex PCR, the repertoire was profiled, and TCRdb retains in-frame clones only, with some absent. The data show about 75,000 clones, just over 85% seen once. Sequencing used peripheral blood. Receptors were obtained from a human donor in a cohort sampled during active COVID-19. Both conserved end residues are part of each CDR3. A D gene is named only where the DNA matches it firmly. Expanded clones get a size class; other rows say once, few or many, or leave the size out.

v_call,clone_size,j_call,d_call,cdr3_aa,cdr3_nt
TRBV30,-,TRBJ2-5,TRBD1,CAWSVGTGRQETQYF,TGTGCCTGGAGCGTCGGGACAGGGAGACAAGAGACCCAGTACTTC
TRBV4-3,-,TRBJ2-1,TRBD2,CASSQGGPGGLYVRQFF,TGCGCCAGCAGCCAAGGTGGCCCGGGAGGTTTGTATGTACGGCAGTTCTTC
TRBV7-2,-,TRBJ2-1,TRBD2,CASSPSSSGSSYNEQFF,TGTGCCAGCAGCCCCTCCTCAAGCGGGAGCTCCTACAATGAGCAGTTCTTC
TRBV30,-,TRBJ1-6,-,CAWRAGDSPLHF,TGTGCCTGGAGGGCAGGGGATTCACCCCTCCACTTT
TRBV5-1,-,TRBJ2-1,TRBD1,CASSSRDRGRGEQFF,TGCGCCAGCAGCTCCCGGGACAGGGGGCGAGGTGAGCAGTTCTTC
TRBV20-1,-,TRBJ2-7,-,CSVSSVYEQYF,TGCAGTGTTTCTAGCGTCTACGAGCAGTACTTC
TRBV10-3,-,TRBJ1-2,TRBD1,CAISESTGGGYGYTF,TGTGCCATCAGTGAGTCGACAGGGGGTGGCTATGGCTACACCTTC
TRBV3-1/TRBV3-2,-,TRBJ2-1,-,CASSHSGNEQFF,TGTGCCAGCAGCCATTCAGGAAATGAGCAGTTCTTC
TRBV7-3,-,TRBJ2-3,TRBD1,CASSSDRAVTDTQYF,TGTGCCAGCAGCTCCGACAGGGCCGTTACAGATACGCAGTATTTT
TRBV7-9,-,TRBJ2-6,-,CASSSTGSGANVLTF,TGTGCCAGCAGTTCCACAGGGAGTGGGGCCAACGTCCTGACTTTC
TRBV2,-,TRBJ2-2,-,CASKARGPGSNTGELFF,TGTGCCAGCAAAGCAAGGGGTCCAGGGTCGAACACCGGGGAGCTGTTTTTT
TRBV18,-,TRBJ2-2,-,CASSPQRGNTGELFF,TGTGCCAGCTCCCCCCAGCGAGGGAACACCGGGGAGCTGTTTTTT
TRBV2,-,TRBJ2-3,TRBD2,CASRATSGGGNTQYF,TGTGCCAGCAGAGCCACTAGCGGGGGCGGTAATACGCAGTATTTT
TRBV7-9,-,TRBJ2-1,TRBD2,CASSLSGRPSYNEQFF,TGTGCCAGCAGTCTTAGCGGGAGACCCTCCTACAATGAGCAGTTCTTC
TRBV18,-,TRBJ2-7,-,CASSRGQGTHEQYF,TGTGCCAGCTCGCGGGGGCAGGGAACCCACGAGCAGTACTTC
TRBV10-3,-,TRBJ1-2,TRBD1,CAISEYRPGTGGDGYTF,TGTGCCATCAGTGAGTACCGTCCCGGGACAGGGGGCGATGGCTACACCTTC
TRBV7-3,-,TRBJ2-7,TRBD2,CASSPGTSGGPEEQYF,TGTGCCAGCAGCCCCGGGACTAGCGGGGGGCCGGAGGAGCAGTACTTC
TRBV18,-,TRBJ2-1,-,CASSPRQGYNEQFF,TGTGCCAGCTCACCGCGGCAGGGGTACAATGAGCAGTTCTTC
TRBV2,-,TRBJ2-1,TRBD2,CASSDGSGVYNEQFF,TGTGCCAGCAGTGATGGTAGCGGGGTCTACAATGAGCAGTTCTTC
TRBV2,-,TRBJ1-1,-,CASLEGETEAFF,TGTGCCAGCCTTGAAGGAGAGACTGAAGCTTTCTTT
TRBV5-4,-,TRBJ2-2,-,CASRETPNTGELFF,TGTGCGTCGAGGGAGACGCCGAACACCGGGGAGCTGTTTTTT
TRBV19,-,TRBJ1-6,-,CASSIVGGADSPLHF,TGTGCCAGTAGTATTGTGGGCGGAGCGGATTCACCCCTCCACTTT
TRBV12-3/TRBV12-4,-,TRBJ1-2,-,CASRRAGVGGYTF,TGTGCCAGCAGGCGGGCCGGCGTGGGGGGCTACACCTTC
TRBV6-6,-,TRBJ1-1,-,CASSFGDTEAFF,TGTGCCAGCAGTTTCGGGGACACTGAAGCTTTCTTT
TRBV27,-,TRBJ1-1,TRBD1,CASSTGGAGAFF,TGTGCCAGCAGTACAGGGGGCGCGGGGGCTTTCTTT
TRBV2,-,TRBJ2-7,TRBD2,CASSEEGTSTEQYF,TGTGCCAGCAGTGAGGAAGGGACTAGCACCGAGCAGTACTTC
TRBV5-1,-,TRBJ1-1,-,CASSLVPGVDTEAFF,TGCGCCAGCAGCTTGGTACCGGGTGTGGACACTGAAGCTTTCTTT
TRBV18,-,TRBJ1-6,-,CASSPMTVWNSPLHF,TGTGCCAGCTCACCCATGACAGTCTGGAATTCACCCCTCCACTTT
TRBV11-2,-,TRBJ2-5,TRBD2,CASSRGGAQYF,TGTGCCAGCAGCCGGGGGGGGGCCCAGTACTTC
TRBV28,-,TRBJ2-1,-,CASSVPSFLEQFF,TGTGCCAGCAGTGTACCTAGTTTTCTCGAGCAGTTCTTC
TRBV28,-,TRBJ2-3,TRBD2,CASSLQGSSGTYF,TGTGCCAGCAGTTTACAGGGTTCTAGCGGGACGTATTTT
TRBV11-3,-,TRBJ2-5,-,CASSLASGSGETQYF,TGTGCCAGCAGCTTAGCTTCCGGCTCGGGGGAGACCCAGTACTTC
TRBV2,-,TRBJ1-5,TRBD1,CASSLQGDQPQHF,TGTGCCAGCAGTCTCCAGGGGGATCAGCCCCAGCATTTT
TRBV7-3,-,TRBJ2-5,TRBD1,CASSSTGPEETQYF,TGTGCCAGCAGCTCGACAGGGCCGGAGGAGACCCAGTACTTC
TRBV30,-,TRBJ2-5,-,CALVGGGPFGETQYF,TGTGCCCTCGTAGGGGGGGGGCCTTTCGGAGAGACCCAGTACTTC
TRBV5-8,-,TRBJ1-5,TRBD1,CASSSDRGSQPQHF,TGTGCCAGCAGCTCTGACAGGGGTAGTCAGCCCCAGCATTTT
TRBV4-2,-,TRBJ1-1,TRBD1,CASSHAAGTGSDTEAFF,TGTGCCAGCAGCCATGCTGCCGGGACAGGGTCCGACACTGAAGCTTTCTTT
TRBV7-2,few,TRBJ1-5,-,CASSLGGSSNQPQHF,TGTGCCAGCAGCTTAGGAGGCAGTAGCAATCAGCCCCAGCATTTT